The source of this T cell receptor (beta chain) is a study of tumor-infiltrating lymphocytes in primary liver carcinoma. About the study: Read depth, roughly 3.65 to 7.5 million productive TCRbeta reads, did not differ significantly between tissues.

This clonotype has ten or more counts. CDR1 is ENHRY and CDR2 is SYGVKD in the germline V gene. V lost 3 bases and J lost 0, with 14 bases in between. The CDR3 covers 17 residues. Both RNA and DNA were isolated together from about 20-30 mg of bulk tissue that had not been sorted. A constant-region primer served to make TCR beta cDNA from around 540 ng total RNA. Libraries covering TCR beta were generated through three nested multiplex PCR rounds (using a slightly modified ARM-PCR). Rounds one and two of PCR, each of roughly 10 cycles, were primed with TRBV1-TRBV30 forward primers and a C-beta reverse primer. MiXCR, applied by TCRdb to the multiplex PCR reads, yields one record per CDR3 protein. The profile covers tens of thousands of distinct CDR3 sequences, with about 73% appearing a single time and roughly 24% taken by the ten largest.

Source material: liver tumor tissue from sampling region 2. Subset in this sample: tumor region T2, inferior pole. This sequence joins TRBV10-3 and TRBJ2-2, with D maybe TRBD1 (6 bases). The receptor was isolated from a middle-aged man with primary liver carcinoma and hepatitis B virus infection. CDR3 loop: CAISEMGRGANTGELFF. In nucleotides, the CDR3 is TGTGCCATCAGTGAAATGGGCAGGGGTGCGAACACCGGGGAGCTGTTTTTT.